This paragraph covers one T cell receptor (beta chain) sequence. The antigen remains undetermined. Other DNA sequences in this sample translate to the same CDR3. Only in-frame clones appear in the TCRdb table, and some are missing; sequencing was by immunoSEQ multiplex PCR. Of a few hundred thousand clones listed, less than 85% were seen once; the top ten hold approximately 10%. This sample was included in a study of shared clonotypes between healthy human individuals. Study-wide results and caveats: Sorted-subset sequencing was shown by rarefaction to be incomplete despite large depth.

The TCR was taken from a man aged 25 to 45 in good health. The sample taken for sequencing was memory CD4+ T cells sorted from blood. The subset was: CD45RA-negative fraction.

This chain's CDR3 is CASSEWDGYTF. In DNA form, the CDR3 reads TGTGCCAGCAGTGAGTGGGACGGCTACACCTTC. The chain links TRBV2 to TRBJ1-2; possible D gene TRBD1, 5 bases. The length of the CDR3 is 11 residues. Germline lookup yields CDR1 SNHLY and CDR2 FYNNEI. V was pared by 3 bases and J by 8 bases, with 7 bases between.